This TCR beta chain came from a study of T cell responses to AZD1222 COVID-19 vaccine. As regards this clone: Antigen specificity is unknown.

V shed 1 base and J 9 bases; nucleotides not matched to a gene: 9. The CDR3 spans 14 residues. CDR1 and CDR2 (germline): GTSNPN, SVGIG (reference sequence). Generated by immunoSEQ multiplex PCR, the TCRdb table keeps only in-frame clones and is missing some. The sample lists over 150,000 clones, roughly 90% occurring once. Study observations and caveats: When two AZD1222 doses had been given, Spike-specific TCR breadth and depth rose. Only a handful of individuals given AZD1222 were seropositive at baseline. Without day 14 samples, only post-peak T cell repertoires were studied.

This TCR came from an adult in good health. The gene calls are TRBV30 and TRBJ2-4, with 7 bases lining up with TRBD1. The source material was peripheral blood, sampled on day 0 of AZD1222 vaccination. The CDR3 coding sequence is TGTGCCTGGAGTGGGACAGGTCCCCGGGGCATTCAGTACTTC. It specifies CAWSGTGPRGIQYF.